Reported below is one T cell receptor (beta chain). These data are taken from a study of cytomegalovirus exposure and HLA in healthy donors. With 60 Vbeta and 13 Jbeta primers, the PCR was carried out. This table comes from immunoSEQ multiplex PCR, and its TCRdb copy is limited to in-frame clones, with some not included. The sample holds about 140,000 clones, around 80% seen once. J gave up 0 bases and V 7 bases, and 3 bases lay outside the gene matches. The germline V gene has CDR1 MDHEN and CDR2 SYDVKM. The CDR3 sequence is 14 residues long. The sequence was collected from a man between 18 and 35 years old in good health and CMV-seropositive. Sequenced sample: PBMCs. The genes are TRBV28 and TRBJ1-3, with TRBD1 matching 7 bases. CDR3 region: CASMDRRSGNTIYF. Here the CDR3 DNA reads TGTGCCAGCATGGACAGGCGCTCTGGAAACACCATATATTTT.